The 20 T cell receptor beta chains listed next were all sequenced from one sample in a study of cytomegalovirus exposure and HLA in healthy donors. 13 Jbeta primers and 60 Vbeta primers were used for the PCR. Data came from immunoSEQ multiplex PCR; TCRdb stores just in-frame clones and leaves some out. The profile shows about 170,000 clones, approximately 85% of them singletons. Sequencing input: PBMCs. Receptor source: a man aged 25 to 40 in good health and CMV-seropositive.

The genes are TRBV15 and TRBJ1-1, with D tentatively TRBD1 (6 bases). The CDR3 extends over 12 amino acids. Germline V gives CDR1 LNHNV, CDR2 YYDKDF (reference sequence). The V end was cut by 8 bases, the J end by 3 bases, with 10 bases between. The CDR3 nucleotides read TGTGCCACCTCGGACAGATACACTGAAGCTTTCTTT. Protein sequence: CATSDRYTEAFF.

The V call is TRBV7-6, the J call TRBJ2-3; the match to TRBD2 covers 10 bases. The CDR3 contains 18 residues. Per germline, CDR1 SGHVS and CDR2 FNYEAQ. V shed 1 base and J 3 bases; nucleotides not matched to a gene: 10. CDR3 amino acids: CASSLELAGPRRTDTQYF. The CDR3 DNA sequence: TGTGCCAGCAGCTTAGAACTAGCGGGACCCCGGAGGACAGATACGCAGTATTTT.

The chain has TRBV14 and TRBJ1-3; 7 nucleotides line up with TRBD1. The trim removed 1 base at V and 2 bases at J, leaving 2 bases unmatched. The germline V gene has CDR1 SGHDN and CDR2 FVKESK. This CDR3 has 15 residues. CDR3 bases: TGTGCCAGCAGCCAAGGACAGGGCGCTGGAAACACCATATATTTT. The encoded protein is CASSQGQGAGNTIYF. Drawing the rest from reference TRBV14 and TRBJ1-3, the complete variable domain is EAGVTQFPSHSVIEKGQTVTLRCDPISGHDNLYWYRRVMGKEIKFLLHFVKESKQDESGMPNNRFLAERTGGTYSTLKVQPAELEDSGVYFCASSQGQGAGNTIYFGEGSWLTVV.

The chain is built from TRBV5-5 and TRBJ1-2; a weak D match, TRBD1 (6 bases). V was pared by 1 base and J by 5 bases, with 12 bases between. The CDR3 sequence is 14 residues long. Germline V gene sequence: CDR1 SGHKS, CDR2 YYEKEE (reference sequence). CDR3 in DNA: TGTGCCAGCAGCTTGCCCAGGGGAGCATATGGCTACACCTTC. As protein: CASSLPRGAYGYTF.

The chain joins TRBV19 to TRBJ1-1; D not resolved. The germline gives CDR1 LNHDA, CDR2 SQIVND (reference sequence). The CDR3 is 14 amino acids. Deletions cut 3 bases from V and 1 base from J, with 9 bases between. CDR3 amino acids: CASSIVVGNTEAFF. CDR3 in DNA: TGTGCCAGTAGTATTGTAGTCGGGAACACTGAAGCTTTCTTT.

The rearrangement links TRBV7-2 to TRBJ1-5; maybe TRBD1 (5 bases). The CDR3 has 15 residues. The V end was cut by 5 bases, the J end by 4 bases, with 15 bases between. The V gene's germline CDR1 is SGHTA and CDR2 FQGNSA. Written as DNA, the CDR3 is TGTGCCAGCAGCCCTCAGGGCTTAAGTAATCAGCCCCAGCATTTT. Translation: CASSPQGLSNQPQHF.

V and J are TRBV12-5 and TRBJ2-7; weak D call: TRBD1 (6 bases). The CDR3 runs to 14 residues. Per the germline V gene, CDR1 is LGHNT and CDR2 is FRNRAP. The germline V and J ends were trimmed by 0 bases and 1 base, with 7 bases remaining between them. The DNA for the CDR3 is TGTGCTAGTGGTTTGGTCAGGGGATCCTACGAGCAGTACTTC. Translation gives CASGLVRGSYEQYF.

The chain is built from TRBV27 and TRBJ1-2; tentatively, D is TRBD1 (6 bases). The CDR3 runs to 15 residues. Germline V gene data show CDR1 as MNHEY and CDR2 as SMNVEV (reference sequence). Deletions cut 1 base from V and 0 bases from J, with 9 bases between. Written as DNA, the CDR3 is TGTGCCAGCAGTTTATGGGGGGGCACTAACTATGGCTACACCTTC. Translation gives CASSLWGGTNYGYTF.

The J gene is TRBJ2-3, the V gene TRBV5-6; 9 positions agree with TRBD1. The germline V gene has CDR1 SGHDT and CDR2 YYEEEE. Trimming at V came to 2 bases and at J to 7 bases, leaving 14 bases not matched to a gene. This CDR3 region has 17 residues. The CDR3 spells CASSFITGTGYANTQYF. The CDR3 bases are TGTGCCAGCAGCTTCATAACCGGGACAGGGTACGCAAATACGCAGTATTTT. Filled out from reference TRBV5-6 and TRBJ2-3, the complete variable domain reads DAGVTQSPTHLIKTRGQQVTLRCSPKSGHDTVSWYQQALGQGPQFIFQYYEEEERQRGNFPDRFSGHQFPNYSSELNVNALLLGDSALYLCASSFITGTGYANTQYFGPGTRLTVL.

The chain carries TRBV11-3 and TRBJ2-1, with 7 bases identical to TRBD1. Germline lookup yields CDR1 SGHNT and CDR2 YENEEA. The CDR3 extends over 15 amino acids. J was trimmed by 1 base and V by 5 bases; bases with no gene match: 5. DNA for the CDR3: TGTGCCAGCAGCCGTAACAGGGGTTCCTACAATGAGCAGTTCTTC. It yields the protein CASSRNRGSYNEQFF.

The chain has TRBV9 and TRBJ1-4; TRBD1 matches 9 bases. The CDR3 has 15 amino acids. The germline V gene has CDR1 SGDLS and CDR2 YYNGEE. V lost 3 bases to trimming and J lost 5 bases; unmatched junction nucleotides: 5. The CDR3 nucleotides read TGTGCCAGCAGCGATAAACAGGGGGCGAATGAAAAACTGTTTTTT. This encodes CASSDKQGANEKLFF. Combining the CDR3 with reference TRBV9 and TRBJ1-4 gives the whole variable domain DSGVTQTPKHLITATGQRVTLRCSPRSGDLSVYWYQQSLDQGLQFLIQYYNGEERAKGNILERFSAQQFPDLHSELNLSSLELGDSALYFCASSDKQGANEKLFFGSGTQLSVL.

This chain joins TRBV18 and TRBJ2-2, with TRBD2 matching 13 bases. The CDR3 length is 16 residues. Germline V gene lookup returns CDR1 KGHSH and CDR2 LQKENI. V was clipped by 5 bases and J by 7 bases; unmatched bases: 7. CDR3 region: CASSAWTSGSGGELFF. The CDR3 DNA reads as TGTGCCAGCTCAGCCTGGACTAGCGGGAGTGGCGGGGAGCTGTTTTTT.

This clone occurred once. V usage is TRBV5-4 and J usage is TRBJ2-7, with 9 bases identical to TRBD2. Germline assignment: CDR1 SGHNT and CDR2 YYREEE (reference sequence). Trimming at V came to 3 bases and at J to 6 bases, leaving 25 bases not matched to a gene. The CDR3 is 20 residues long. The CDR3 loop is CASSSPGGAGGSPTMTEQYF. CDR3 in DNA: TGTGCCAGCAGCTCCCCGGGGGGAGCGGGAGGATCTCCCACCATGACCGAGCAGTACTTC. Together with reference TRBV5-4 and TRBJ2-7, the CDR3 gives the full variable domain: ETGVTQSPTHLIKTRGQQVTLRCSSQSGHNTVSWYQQALGQGPQFIFQYYREEENGRGNFPPRFSGLQFPNYSSELNVNALELDDSALYLCASSSPGGAGGSPTMTEQYFGPGTRLTVT.

CDR3 nucleotides: TGTGCCAGCAGAAACAGGGGTTCGGGCAATTCACCCCTCCACTTT. Protein: CASRNRGSGNSPLHF. The rearrangement uses TRBV2 and TRBJ1-6; 7 bases match TRBD1. CDR1 is SNHLY, CDR2 FYNNEI, per germline. The CDR3 is 15 residues long. V was pared by 6 bases and J by 7 bases, with 9 bases of the junction left unmatched.

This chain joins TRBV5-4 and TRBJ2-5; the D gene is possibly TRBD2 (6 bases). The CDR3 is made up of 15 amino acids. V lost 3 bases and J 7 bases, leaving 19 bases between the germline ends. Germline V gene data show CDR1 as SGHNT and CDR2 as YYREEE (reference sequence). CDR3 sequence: CASSSEGTRSRTQYF. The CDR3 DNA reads TGTGCCAGCAGCTCGGAGGGGACGAGGAGTAGGACCCAGTACTTC.

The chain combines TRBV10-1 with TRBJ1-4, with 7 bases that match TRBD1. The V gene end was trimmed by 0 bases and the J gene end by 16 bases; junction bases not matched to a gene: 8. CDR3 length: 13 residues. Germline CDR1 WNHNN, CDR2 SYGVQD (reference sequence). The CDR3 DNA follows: TGCGCCAGCAGTGAGTCGACGAGGGGGCAGAGGTTTTTT. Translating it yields CASSESTRGQRFF.

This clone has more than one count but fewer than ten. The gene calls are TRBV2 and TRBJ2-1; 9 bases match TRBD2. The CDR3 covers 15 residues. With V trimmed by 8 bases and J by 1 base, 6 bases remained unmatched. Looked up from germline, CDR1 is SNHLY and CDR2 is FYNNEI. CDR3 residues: CASVRAGGSYNEQFF. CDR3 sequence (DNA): TGTGCCAGCGTGAGGGCGGGAGGGTCCTACAATGAGCAGTTCTTC.

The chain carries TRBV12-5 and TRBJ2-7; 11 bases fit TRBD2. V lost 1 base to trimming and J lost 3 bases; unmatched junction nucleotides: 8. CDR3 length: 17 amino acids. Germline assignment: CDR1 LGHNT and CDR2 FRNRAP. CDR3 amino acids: CASGLEVTSGSFYEQYV. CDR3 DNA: TGTGCTAGTGGTTTGGAGGTCACTAGCGGGAGCTTCTACGAGCAGTACGTC.

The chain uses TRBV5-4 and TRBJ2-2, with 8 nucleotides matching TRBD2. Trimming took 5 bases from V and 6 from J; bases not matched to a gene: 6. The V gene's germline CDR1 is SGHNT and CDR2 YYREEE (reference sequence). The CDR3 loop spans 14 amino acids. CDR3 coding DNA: TGTGCCAGCAGTCACTGGACTAGCTCCGGGGAGCTGTTTTTT. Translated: CASSHWTSSGELFF.

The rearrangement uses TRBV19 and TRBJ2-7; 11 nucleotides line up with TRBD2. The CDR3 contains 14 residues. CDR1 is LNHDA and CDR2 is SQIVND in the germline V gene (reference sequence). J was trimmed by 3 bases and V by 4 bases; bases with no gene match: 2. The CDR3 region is CASSTGLADYEQYF. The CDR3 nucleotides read TGTGCCAGTAGTACGGGACTAGCGGACTACGAGCAGTACTTC.